The 9 T cell receptor beta chains listed next were all sequenced from one sample in a study of T cell changes during pregnancy in multiple sclerosis (dated by TCRdb to about 2019). Library prep was done by the immunoSEQ multiplex PCR assay. TCRdb limited this immuneACCESS table to in-frame rearrangements with V and J called. A share of clones is missing; checked studies link under half to unresolved V genes, and the rest is unexplained. The sample contains tens of thousands of clones, roughly 90% of them found a single time. Of the sample, 3.5% to 5.5% falls within the top ten clones. This material consisted of peripheral blood, taken in the second trimester of pregnancy. The receptors were gathered from a female donor in good health, enrolled as a control in a pregnancy study.

Only one count was recorded for this clone. V gene TRBV9 combines with J gene TRBJ2-1, with 7 bases that match TRBD1. Germline V gene data show CDR1 as SGDLS and CDR2 as YYNGEE. Germline trimming cut 3 bases from V and 4 bases from J; bases unmatched to any gene: 4. The CDR3 extends over 14 amino acids. As DNA, the CDR3 is TGTGCCAGCAGCGCGCAACAGGGGTACAATGAGCAGTTCTTC. It is translated as CASSAQQGYNEQFF.

The chain has TRBV9 and TRBJ1-2; D gene uncertain. Per germline, CDR1 SGDLS and CDR2 YYNGEE. The CDR3 is 12 amino acids. Trimming removed 0 bases from V and 7 bases from J, with 7 bases in between. The CDR3 is CASSVGELGYTF. The CDR3, as DNA: TGTGCCAGCAGCGTAGGAGAGCTTGGCTACACCTTC.

This sequence joins TRBV7-9 and TRBJ2-3, with 9 nucleotides matching TRBD2. J gave up 4 bases and V 0 bases, and 8 bases lay outside the gene matches. Germline V CDR1 and CDR2: SEHNR, FQNEAQ (reference sequence). The CDR3 is made up of 17 amino acids. CDR3 residues: CASSLAFSGSGADTQYF. In DNA, the CDR3 is TGTGCCAGCAGCTTAGCTTTTAGCGGGAGTGGGGCAGATACGCAGTATTTT.

This clone was recorded only once. The chain combines TRBV9 with TRBJ2-3, with 8 bases fitting TRBD1. Germline CDR1 reads SGDLS; CDR2 reads YYNGEE. The CDR3 totals 16 residues. V dropped 3 bases and J dropped 3; count of bases not matched to a gene: 9. DNA for the CDR3: TGTGCCAGCAGCGCTTCCGGGACAGGAGTTACAGATACGCAGTATTTT. Translation: CASSASGTGVTDTQYF.

The V and J genes are TRBV5-4 and TRBJ2-7, with 9 bases fitting TRBD1. Germline CDR1 SGHNT, CDR2 YYREEE (reference sequence). Losses at the gene ends were 4 bases for V and 0 bases for J; bases not matched to a gene: 8. This CDR3 spans 16 amino acids. The CDR3 coding sequence is TGTGCCAGCAGCCAGCCGGGACAGGGACTCTCCTACGAGCAGTACTTC. As protein: CASSQPGQGLSYEQYF.

This chain connects TRBV4-3 to TRBJ1-1; D is undetermined. The CDR3 consists of 15 residues. Germline V CDR1 and CDR2: LGHNA, YSLEER. The V end lost 0 bases, the J end lost 3 bases, and 11 bases lay between the germline ends. The CDR3 sequence: CASSQDIGSYTEAFF. Here the CDR3 DNA reads TGCGCCAGCAGCCAAGATATTGGCTCTTACACTGAAGCTTTCTTT.

The rearrangement joins TRBV19 to TRBJ1-2; perhaps TRBD1 as D (6 bases). There are 13 residues in the CDR3. The V gene's germline CDR1 is LNHDA and CDR2 SQIVND (reference sequence). V lost 5 bases, J lost 4 bases, and 11 bases lay in between. CDR3 region: CASSPTTGYGYTF. The CDR3, as DNA: TGTGCCAGTAGTCCGACGACAGGCTATGGCTACACCTTC.

This clone was seen a single time. The chain is built from TRBV7-2 and TRBJ2-1; 8 nucleotides align to TRBD1. This CDR3 spans 17 amino acids. Germline-derived CDR1 and CDR2 are SGHTA and FQGNSA. With 1 base clipped from V and 4 bases from J, the junction kept 9 bases outside the gene matches. CDR3 sequence: CASSLGYPGGEYNEQFF. The DNA for the CDR3 is TGTGCCAGCAGCTTAGGTTACCCAGGGGGCGAATACAATGAGCAGTTCTTC. The full variable domain, completed using reference TRBV7-2 and TRBJ2-1, is GAGVSQSPSNKVTEKGKDVELRCDPISGHTALYWYRQSLGQGLEFLIYFQGNSAPDKSGLPSDRFSAERTGGSVSTLTIQRTQQEDSAVYLCASSLGYPGGEYNEQFFGPGTRLTVL.

This clone was detected once. The CDR3: CASGLPSSTPLNTEAFF. DNA for the CDR3: TGTGCTAGTGGTTTGCCCTCCTCGACACCTCTGAACACTGAAGCTTTCTTT. This sequence joins TRBV12-5 and TRBJ1-1, with unresolved D. This CDR3 spans 17 amino acids. Germline loops: CDR1 LGHNT, CDR2 FRNRAP. Trimming removed 2 bases from V and 0 bases from J, with 16 bases in between.